This T cell receptor (beta chain) is drawn from a study of monozygotic twins with inflammatory bowel disease. The CDR3 is 16 residues long. Germline V CDR1 and CDR2: LGHDT, YNNKEL (reference sequence). TCRdb reanalyzed the 5' RACE reads, giving one entry per CDR3 protein sequence and no DNA. The data show 200,000 to 250,000 distinct CDR3 sequences, and the top ten clones hold approximately 1.5%. The sample comprised blood. The receptor's source is a human donor with ulcerative colitis or Crohn's disease, or a healthy co-twin of an affected twin (not recorded which). The V and J genes are TRBV3-1 and TRBJ1-1; with no DNA, the TCRdb D assignment of TRBD1 cannot be verified. The CDR3 reads CASSHPHRGMNTEAFF.